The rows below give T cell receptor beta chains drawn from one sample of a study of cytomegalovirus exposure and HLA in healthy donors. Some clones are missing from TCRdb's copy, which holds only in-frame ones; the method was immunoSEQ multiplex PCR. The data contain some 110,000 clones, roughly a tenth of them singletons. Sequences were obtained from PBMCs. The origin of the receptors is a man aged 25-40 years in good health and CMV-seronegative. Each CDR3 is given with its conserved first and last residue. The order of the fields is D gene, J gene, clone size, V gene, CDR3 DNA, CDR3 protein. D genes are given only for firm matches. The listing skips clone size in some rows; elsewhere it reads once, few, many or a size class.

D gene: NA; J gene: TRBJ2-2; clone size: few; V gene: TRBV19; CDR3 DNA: TGTGCCAGTAGTATGGGGCAGCCTTCGAACACCGGGGAGCTGTTTTTT; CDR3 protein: CASSMGQPSNTGELFF
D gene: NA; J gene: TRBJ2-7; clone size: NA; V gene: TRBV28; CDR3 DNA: TGTGCCAGCAGTTTATCTACGGAGGGTATCGAGCAGTACTTC; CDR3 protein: CASSLSTEGIEQYF
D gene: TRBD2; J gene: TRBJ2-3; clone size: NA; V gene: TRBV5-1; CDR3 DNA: TGCGCCAGCAGCTCGGCTACGACTAGCGGGAGGGATACGCAGTATTTT; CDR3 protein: CASSSATTSGRDTQYF
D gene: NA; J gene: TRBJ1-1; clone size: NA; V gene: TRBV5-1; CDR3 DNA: TGCGCCAGCGCAGGACCAAGGGACAAGCCGAACACTGAAGCTTTCTTT; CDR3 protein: CASAGPRDKPNTEAFF
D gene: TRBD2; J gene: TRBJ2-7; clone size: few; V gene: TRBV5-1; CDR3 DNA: TGCGCCAGCAGCTTTGGACTAGCGGCCGATGCCTACGAGCAGTACTTC; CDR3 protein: CASSFGLAADAYEQYF
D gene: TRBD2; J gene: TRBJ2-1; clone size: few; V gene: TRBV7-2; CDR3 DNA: TGTGCCAGCACCTTAGCGGGGGGGCCTATGGATGAGCAGTTCTTC; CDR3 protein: CASTLAGGPMDEQFF
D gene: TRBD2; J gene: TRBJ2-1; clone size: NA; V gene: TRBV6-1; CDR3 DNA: TGTGCCAGCAGTCCTAGCGGGACCTACAATGAGCAGTTCTTC; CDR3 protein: CASSPSGTYNEQFF
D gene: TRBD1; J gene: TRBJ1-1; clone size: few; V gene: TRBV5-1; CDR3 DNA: TGCGCCAGCAGCTCGAGACAGGGGCTTAAGGGCACTGAAGCTTTCTTT; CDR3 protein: CASSSRQGLKGTEAFF
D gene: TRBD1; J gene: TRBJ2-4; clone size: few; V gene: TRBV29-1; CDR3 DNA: TGCAGCGTTGAAGATGACAGGGGGCTTAACATTCAGTACTTC; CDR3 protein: CSVEDDRGLNIQYF
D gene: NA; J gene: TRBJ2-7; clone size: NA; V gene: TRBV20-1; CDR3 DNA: TGCAGTGCTAGTAAGCTGTACGAGCAGTACTTC; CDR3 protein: CSASKLYEQYF
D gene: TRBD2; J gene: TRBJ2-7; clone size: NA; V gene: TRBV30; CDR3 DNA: TGTGCCTGGGGTGTAATTCCGGGAGGGTTGTACTTC; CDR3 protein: CAWGVIPGGLYF
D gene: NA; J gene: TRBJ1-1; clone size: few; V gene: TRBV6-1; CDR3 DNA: TGTGCCAGCCGCAAGGATCTTGGCGGCACTGAAGCTTTCTTT; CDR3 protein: CASRKDLGGTEAFF
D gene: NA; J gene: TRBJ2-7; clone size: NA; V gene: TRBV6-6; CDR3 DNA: TGTGCCAGCAGTCACCGTTCAGGGAAAATGGAGCAGTACTTC; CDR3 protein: CASSHRSGKMEQYF
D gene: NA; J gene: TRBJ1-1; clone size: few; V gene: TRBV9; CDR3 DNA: TGTGCCAGCAGCGTAGGGGGCAGCATGAACACTGAAGCTTTCTTT; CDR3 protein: CASSVGGSMNTEAFF
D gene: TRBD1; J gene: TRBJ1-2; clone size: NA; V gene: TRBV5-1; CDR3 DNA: TGCGCCAGCCGGAAGACAGGGGCCGGTTCCCTCAACCACACCTTC; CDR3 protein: CASRKTGAGSLNHTF
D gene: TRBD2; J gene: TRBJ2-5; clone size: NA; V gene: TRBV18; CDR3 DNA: TGTGCCAGCTCCCCACCGGCTGGGCGGGGGGCCCAGTACTTC; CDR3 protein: CASSPPAGRGAQYF
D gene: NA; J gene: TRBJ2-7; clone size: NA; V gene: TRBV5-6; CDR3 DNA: TGTGCCAGCAGCCAAAACCCAGGGAATATCTACGAGCAGTACTTC; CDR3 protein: CASSQNPGNIYEQYF
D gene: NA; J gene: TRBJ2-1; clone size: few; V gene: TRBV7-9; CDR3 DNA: TGTGCCAGCAGCTTAGGGGATAGCGGCTGGTACAATGAGCAGTTCTTC; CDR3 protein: CASSLGDSGWYNEQFF
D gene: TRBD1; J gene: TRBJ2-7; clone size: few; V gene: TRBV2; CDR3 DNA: TGTGCCAGCAGAAAAATGGCACAGGGGTCCTCCGAGCAGTACTTC; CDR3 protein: CASRKMAQGSSEQYF
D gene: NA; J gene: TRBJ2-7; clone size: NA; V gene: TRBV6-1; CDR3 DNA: TGTGCCACCTGGGCGGGTGCTTCCTACGAGCAGTACTTC; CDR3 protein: CATWAGASYEQYF
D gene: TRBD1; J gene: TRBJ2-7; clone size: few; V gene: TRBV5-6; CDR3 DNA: TGTGCCAGCAGCTCCCAGACAGGGTTGAGCGAGCAGTACTTC; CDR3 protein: CASSSQTGLSEQYF
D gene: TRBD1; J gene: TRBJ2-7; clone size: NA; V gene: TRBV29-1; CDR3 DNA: TGCAGCGTTGAAGATCAGGGGGCGCGTACCGAGCAGTACTTC; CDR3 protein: CSVEDQGARTEQYF
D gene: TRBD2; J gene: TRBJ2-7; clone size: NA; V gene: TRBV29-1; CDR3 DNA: TGCAGCGTTCTCCTAGCGGGAGGCGGCGAGCAGTACTTC; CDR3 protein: CSVLLAGGGEQYF
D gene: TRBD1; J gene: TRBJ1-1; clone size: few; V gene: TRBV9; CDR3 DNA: TGTGCCAGCAGCGTCTACAGGGGGGACACAACTGAAGCTTTCTTT; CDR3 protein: CASSVYRGDTTEAFF
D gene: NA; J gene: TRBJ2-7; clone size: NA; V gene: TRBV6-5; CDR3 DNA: TGTGCCAGCAGTTTCCAGATCCCCCCCTACGAGCAGTACTTC; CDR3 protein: CASSFQIPPYEQYF
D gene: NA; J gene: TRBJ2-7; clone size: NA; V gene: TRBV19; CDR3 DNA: TGTGCCAGTAGTATAACCCTTGGGGACACGTACTCCTACGAGCAGTACTTC; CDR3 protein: CASSITLGDTYSYEQYF
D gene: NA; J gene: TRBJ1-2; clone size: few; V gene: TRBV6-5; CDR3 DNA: TGTGCCAGCAGTTACTCTGGGGAGGGCCATTGGAACTACACCTTC; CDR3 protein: CASSYSGEGHWNYTF
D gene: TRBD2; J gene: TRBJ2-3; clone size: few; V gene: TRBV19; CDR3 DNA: TGTGCCAGTTCAGGGGAGCGGGAGGGCCTGGGAGATACGCAGTATTTT; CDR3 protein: CASSGEREGLGDTQYF
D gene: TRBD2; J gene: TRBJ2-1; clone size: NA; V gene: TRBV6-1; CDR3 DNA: TGTGCCAGCAGGGAACTAGCGGGAGGGCCTAGGTACAATGAGCAGTTCTTC; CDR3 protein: CASRELAGGPRYNEQFF
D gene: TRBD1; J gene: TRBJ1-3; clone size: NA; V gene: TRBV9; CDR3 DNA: TGTGCCAGCAGCGTAGAGGGGGCGCGGGGAAACACCATATATTTT; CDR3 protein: CASSVEGARGNTIYF
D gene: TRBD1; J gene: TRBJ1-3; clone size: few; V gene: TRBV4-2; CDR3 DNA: TGTGCCAGCAGCCAAGCGTGGGACAGGGGGTCTGGAAACACCATATATTTT; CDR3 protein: CASSQAWDRGSGNTIYF
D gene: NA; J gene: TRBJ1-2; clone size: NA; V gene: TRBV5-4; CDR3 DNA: TGTGCCAGCAGCAACAGGGATTATGGCTACACCTTC; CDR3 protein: CASSNRDYGYTF
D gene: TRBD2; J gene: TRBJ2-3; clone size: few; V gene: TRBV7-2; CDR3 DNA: TGTGCCAGCAGCTTAGGTGGCGGGGGACCAGATACGCAGTATTTT; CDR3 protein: CASSLGGGGPDTQYF
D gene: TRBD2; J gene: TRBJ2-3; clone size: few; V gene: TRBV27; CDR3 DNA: TGTGCCAGCAGTTTATACGGGGGGGAGGGCACAGATACGCAGTATTTT; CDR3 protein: CASSLYGGEGTDTQYF
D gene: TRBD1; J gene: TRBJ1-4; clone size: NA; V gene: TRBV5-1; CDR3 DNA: TGCGCCAGCAGCTTACGGGACAGGGGGTCGACTAATGAAAAACTGTTTTTT; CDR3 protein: CASSLRDRGSTNEKLFF
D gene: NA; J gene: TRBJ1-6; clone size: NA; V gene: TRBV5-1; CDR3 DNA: TGCGCCAGCAGCTTGGATCCGGGTAATAATTCACCCCTCCACTTT; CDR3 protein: CASSLDPGNNSPLHF
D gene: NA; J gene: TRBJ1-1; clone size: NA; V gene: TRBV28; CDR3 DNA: TGTGCCAGCAGTCCAGACCGGGAGGGAACACCTGAAGCTTTCTTT; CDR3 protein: CASSPDREGTPEAFF
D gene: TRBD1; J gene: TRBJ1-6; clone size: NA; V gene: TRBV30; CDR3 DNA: TGTGCCTGGAGCGTCAAAGACAGGGGGCCACCCCTCCACTTT; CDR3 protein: CAWSVKDRGPPLHF
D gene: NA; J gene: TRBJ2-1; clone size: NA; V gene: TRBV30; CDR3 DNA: TGTGCCTGGAGTCGCGGACAGCTATACAATGAGCAGTTCTTC; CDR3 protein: CAWSRGQLYNEQFF
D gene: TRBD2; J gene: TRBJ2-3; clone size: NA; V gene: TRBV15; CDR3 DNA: TGTGCCACCAGCAGAAAACGGACTAGCGGGGTTAGCACAGATACGCAGTATTTT; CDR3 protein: CATSRKRTSGVSTDTQYF
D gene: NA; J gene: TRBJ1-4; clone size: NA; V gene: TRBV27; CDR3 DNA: TGTGCCAGCAGTTTGGTGGGCGTCGAAGAAAAACTGTTTTTT; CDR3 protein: CASSLVGVEEKLFF
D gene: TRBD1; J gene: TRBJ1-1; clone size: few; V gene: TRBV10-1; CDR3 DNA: TGCGCCAGCAGCCGGGGACAGGGACTTAACACTGAAGCTTTCTTT; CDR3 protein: CASSRGQGLNTEAFF
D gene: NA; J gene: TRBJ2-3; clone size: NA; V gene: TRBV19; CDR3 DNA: TGTGCCAGTAGTCCTTGGCTCGGGGTGGGGACAGATACGCAGTATTTT; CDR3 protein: CASSPWLGVGTDTQYF
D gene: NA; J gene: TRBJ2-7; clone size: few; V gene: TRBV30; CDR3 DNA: TGTGCCTGGAGTACAGTCAGCGAGCAGTACTTC; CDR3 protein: CAWSTVSEQYF
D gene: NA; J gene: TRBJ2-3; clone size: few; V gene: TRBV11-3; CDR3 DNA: TGTGCCAGCAGCTTAGATCTGGGTCGGGGGTACACAGATACGCAGTATTTT; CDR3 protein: CASSLDLGRGYTDTQYF
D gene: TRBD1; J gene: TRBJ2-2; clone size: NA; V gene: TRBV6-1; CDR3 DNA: TGTGCCAGCAGTGGACAGGGGCCGGTGAACACCGGGGAGCTGTTTTTT; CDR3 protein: CASSGQGPVNTGELFF
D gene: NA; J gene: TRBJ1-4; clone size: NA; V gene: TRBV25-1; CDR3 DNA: TGTGCCAGCAGTTTTCCCTCGGGACTCGATGAAAAACTGTTTTTT; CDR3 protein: CASSFPSGLDEKLFF
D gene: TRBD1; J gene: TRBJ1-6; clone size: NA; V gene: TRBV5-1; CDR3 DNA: TGCGCCAGCAGGACAGGGGATACCTATAATTCACCCCTCCACTTT; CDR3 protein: CASRTGDTYNSPLHF
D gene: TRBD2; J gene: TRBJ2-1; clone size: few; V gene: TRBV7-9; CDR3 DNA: TGTGCCAGCAGTTCGGGACTAGCGGGAGGAACCTACAATGAGCAGTTCTTC; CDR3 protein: CASSSGLAGGTYNEQFF
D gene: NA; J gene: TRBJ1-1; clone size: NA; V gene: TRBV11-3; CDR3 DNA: TGTGCCAGCAGCCACCGGGCGGGGAGGAACACTGAAGCTTTCTTT; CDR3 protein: CASSHRAGRNTEAFF
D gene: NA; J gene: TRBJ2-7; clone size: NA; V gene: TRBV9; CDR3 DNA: TGTGCCAGCAGCGCCCAGGGACAGCGGGACGAGCAGTACTTC; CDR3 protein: CASSAQGQRDEQYF
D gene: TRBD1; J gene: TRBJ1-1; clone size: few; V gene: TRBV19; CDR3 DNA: TGTGCCAGTAGATCAGACAGGGTTTACACTGAAGCTTTCTTT; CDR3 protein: CASRSDRVYTEAFF
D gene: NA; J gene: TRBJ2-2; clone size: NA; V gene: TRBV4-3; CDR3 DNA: TGCGCCAGCAGCCAAGTGCAGGGCCTAAACACCGGGGAGCTGTTTTTT; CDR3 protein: CASSQVQGLNTGELFF
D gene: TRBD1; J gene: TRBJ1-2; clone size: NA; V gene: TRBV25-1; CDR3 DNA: TGTGCCAGCAGTGATGTCGGACAGGGGGCGGGGTATGGCTACACCTTC; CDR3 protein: CASSDVGQGAGYGYTF
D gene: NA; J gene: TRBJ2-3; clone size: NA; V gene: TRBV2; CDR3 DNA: TGTGCCAGCAGTGATAGAGGCGATACGCAGTATTTT; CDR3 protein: CASSDRGDTQYF
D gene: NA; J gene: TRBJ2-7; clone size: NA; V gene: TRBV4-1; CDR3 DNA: TGCGCCAGCAGTCCAGACAGGTCCTACGAGCAGTACTTC; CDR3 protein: CASSPDRSYEQYF
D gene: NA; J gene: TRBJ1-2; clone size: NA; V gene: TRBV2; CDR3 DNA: TGTGCCAGCAGTGAACACAGGCACCAATATGGCTACACCTTC; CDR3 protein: CASSEHRHQYGYTF